This passage covers 28 T cell receptor beta chains from one sample sequenced in a study of blood T cell repertoires in COVID-19. Sequencing used immunoSEQ multiplex PCR; TCRdb keeps in-frame clones, though not all of them. The sample includes roughly 97,000 clones, approximately 88% of them seen just once. Sequenced sample: peripheral blood. The receptors stem from a man aged 55 to 70 with acute or convalescent COVID-19.

The chain is built from TRBV6-5 and TRBJ1-1; D not resolved. Trimming left V 0 bases short and J 6 bases short, with 11 bases between. There are 14 residues in the CDR3. Germline CDR1 is MNHEY and CDR2 is SVGAGI. The CDR3 DNA follows: TGTGCCAGCAGTTACTCGAGGGTTTCCGCTGAAGCTTTCTTT. This gives the protein CASSYSRVSAEAFF.

This clone was detected many times. The rearrangement joins TRBV12-3 or TRBV12-4 to TRBJ1-1; D is unresolved. V gave up 7 bases and J gave up 5 bases, with 14 bases separating them. CDR3 size: 13 residues. CDR3 DNA sequence: TGTGCCAGCATCTTTGAGGGAAGAACTGAAGCTTTCTTT. The encoded protein is CASIFEGRTEAFF.

V and J are TRBV7-8 and TRBJ1-4; tentatively, D is TRBD1 (6 bases). CDR3 length: 15 amino acids. Trimming took off 4 bases at V and 8 bases at J, with 17 bases between the two ends. From germline, CDR1 is SGHVS and CDR2 FQNEAQ. For the CDR3, the DNA is TGTGCCAGCAGCTCGGGGGGCATGATCGGGGAAAAACTGTTTTTT. Residues: CASSSGGMIGEKLFF. The entire variable domain, with the rest obtained from reference TRBV7-8 and TRBJ1-4, is as follows: GAGVSQSPRYKVAKRGQDVALRCDPISGHVSLFWYQQALGQGPEFLTYFQNEAQLDKSGLPSDRFFAERPEGSVSTLKIQRTQQEDSAVYLCASSSGGMIGEKLFFGSGTQLSVL.

This clone has just one count. The rearrangement links TRBV25-1 to TRBJ2-2, with D tentatively TRBD2 (6 bases). Germline V gene lookup returns CDR1 MGHDK and CDR2 SYGVNS. Trimming stripped 2 bases from V and 9 bases from J, with 22 bases between. This CDR3 comprises 17 residues. The CDR3 loop reads CASSEPSAGPGSRELFF. The CDR3 DNA follows: TGTGCCAGCAGTGAACCCTCGGCGGGACCGGGTTCTCGGGAGCTGTTTTTT.

The CDR3 DNA reads as TGTGCCAGCAGCTTGCCGGGGGACAATGAGCAGTTCTTC. This sequence encodes CASSLPGDNEQFF. The V and J genes are TRBV5-4 and TRBJ2-1; D is possibly TRBD2 (6 bases). Germline V lookup: CDR1 SGHNT, CDR2 YYREEE (reference sequence). The CDR3 spans 13 residues. The V and J ends lost 1 base and 5 bases respectively, with 7 bases between them.

V gene TRBV5-6 combines with J gene TRBJ1-1; TRBD1 is a possible D gene (6 bases). Per germline, CDR1 SGHDT and CDR2 YYEEEE. The CDR3 has 15 amino acids. V was shortened by 1 base and J by 1 base, with 11 bases between the two germline ends. The CDR3 loop is CASSLIRTENTEAFF. CDR3 bases: TGTGCCAGCAGCTTGATCCGGACAGAGAACACTGAAGCTTTCTTT.

The chain is built from TRBV6-5 and TRBJ1-1; perhaps TRBD1 as D (6 bases). V lost 3 bases and J lost 1, with 12 bases in between. From germline, CDR1 is MNHEY and CDR2 SVGAGI. This CDR3 spans 15 amino acids. The CDR3 is CASSYQGNSNTEAFF. The CDR3 DNA sequence: TGTGCCAGCAGTTATCAGGGGAATTCGAACACTGAAGCTTTCTTT.

CDR3 nucleotide sequence: TGTGCCAGTAGTATACAGGCGGGAGGGGGGGTCGGTGAGCAGTTCTTC. Amino acids: CASSIQAGGGVGEQFF. V and J are TRBV19 and TRBJ2-1, with TRBD2 matching over 9 bases. The CDR3 sequence is 16 residues long. CDR1 is LNHDA, CDR2 SQIVND, per germline (reference sequence). J gave up 9 bases and V 2 bases, and 11 bases lay outside the gene matches.

The chain carries TRBV29-1 and TRBJ1-2, with D possibly matching TRBD1 (5 bases). There are 12 residues in the CDR3. V was trimmed by 7 bases and J by 4 bases, leaving 13 bases between them. Per germline, CDR1 SQVTM and CDR2 ANQGSEA. The CDR3 loop reads CSARQNPYGYTF. In DNA, the CDR3 is TGCAGCGCCAGACAGAACCCCTATGGCTACACCTTC.

The CDR3 nucleotides are TGTGCCAGCAGTTTCCAGGGGAATCAGCCCCAGCATTTT. It codes for CASSFQGNQPQHF. The J gene is TRBJ1-5, the V gene TRBV12-3 or TRBV12-4; D is possibly TRBD1 (6 bases). This CDR3 contains 13 residues. The V gene lost 3 bases and the J gene lost 4 bases, with 7 bases spanning the gap.

The chain combines TRBV2 with TRBJ2-7; maybe TRBD1 (6 bases). Germline CDR1 reads SNHLY; CDR2 reads FYNNEI. The CDR3 spans 13 residues. V was cut by 6 bases and J by 2 bases, with 11 bases left in between. The CDR3 DNA reads as TGTGCCAGCAGATCGGACAGACCCTACGAGCAGTACTTC. This encodes CASRSDRPYEQYF.

The rearrangement uses TRBV28 and TRBJ2-2, with D perhaps TRBD1 (5 bases). V was pared by 7 bases and J by 0 bases, with 12 bases between. This CDR3 is 15 amino acids long. Germline assignment: CDR1 MDHEN and CDR2 SYDVKM. CDR3 sequence reads: CASITAGSNTGELFF. The CDR3 DNA reads TGTGCCAGCATTACGGCAGGGTCGAACACCGGGGAGCTGTTTTTT.

This clone was counted a single time. Germline is not matched at one junction end, which may reflect a read error. The V and J genes are TRBV7-7 and TRBJ2-1; D might be TRBD1 (5 bases). Germline assignment: CDR1 SSHAT and CDR2 FNYEAQ (reference sequence). This CDR3 is built from 18 residues. CDR3: CASSSKGDRFSSYNEQFF. DNA for the CDR3: TGTGCTAGCAGCTCCAAAGGTGACAGATTTAGCTCCTACAATGAGCAGTTCTTC.

Note on this clone: Distinct nucleotide sequences in the sample also encode this CDR3. This chain links TRBV5-4 with TRBJ2-1; 9 nucleotides agree with TRBD2. The CDR3 runs 15 residues. Looked up from germline, CDR1 is SGHNT and CDR2 is YYREEE (reference sequence). Unmatched junction bases numbered 13, after V lost 8 bases and J lost 7 bases. CDR3 amino acids: CASGFKSGGRNEQFF. DNA for the CDR3: TGTGCCAGTGGATTTAAAAGCGGGGGGAGAAATGAGCAGTTCTTC.

This clone was observed a few times. The rearrangement joins TRBV7-2 to TRBJ1-5, with a possible D match to TRBD1 (5 bases). Germline values: CDR1 SGHTA, CDR2 FQGNSA. V was shortened by 7 bases and J by 3 bases, with 13 bases between the two germline ends. The CDR3 is 14 residues long. The CDR3 loop reads CASTPTAHNQPQHF. The CDR3 DNA follows: TGTGCCAGCACCCCGACAGCCCACAATCAGCCCCAGCATTTT.

The chain employs TRBV5-1 and TRBJ1-2; the D gene is possibly TRBD1 (5 bases). CDR3 size: 14 residues. Germline V gene sequence: CDR1 SGHRS, CDR2 YFSETQ. The V end lost 0 bases, the J end lost 0 bases, and 6 bases lay between the germline ends. CDR3 nucleotide sequence: TGCGCCAGCAGCTTGGACAGGCCTAACTATGGCTACACCTTC. This gives the protein CASSLDRPNYGYTF.

The chain has TRBV6-2 or TRBV6-3 and TRBJ2-5, with TRBD2 matching over 9 bases. CDR3 length equals 18 residues. V shed 2 bases, J shed 5 bases, and the junction held 15 bases outside the gene matches. Germline lookup yields CDR1 MNHEY and CDR2 SVGEGT. The CDR3 loop reads CASSYEYGSGRRKETQYF. The CDR3, as DNA: TGTGCCAGCAGTTACGAGTACGGGAGCGGGAGGAGGAAGGAGACCCAGTACTTC.

J is TRBJ2-1 and V is TRBV5-1, with D possibly TRBD1 on 6 matching bases. Germline-derived CDR1 and CDR2 are SGHRS and YFSETQ. V lost 0 bases to trimming and J lost 8 bases, with 15 bases between them. This CDR3 is 15 amino acids long. CDR3 DNA: TGCGCCAGCAGCTTGGGGCAGGGGCCGTCCCATGAGCAGTTCTTC. Its protein product is CASSLGQGPSHEQFF.

The DNA for the CDR3 is TGTGCCACCAGTGATGCCTTCTTGGCGGAGCAAAGCCAAACGCAGTATTTT. As protein: CATSDAFLAEQSQTQYF. The rearrangement joins TRBV24-1 to TRBJ2-3; D ambiguous. CDR1 is KGHDR, CDR2 SFDVKD, per germline. CDR3 size: 17 residues. Trimming removed 3 bases at V and 9 bases at J, with 24 bases between.

The chain has TRBV24-1 and TRBJ2-1; the match to TRBD2 covers 12 bases. Germline CDR1 reads KGHDR; CDR2 reads SFDVKD. The CDR3 runs to 17 residues. With 2 bases clipped from V and 8 bases from J, the junction kept 9 bases outside the gene matches. The CDR3 region has the DNA TGTGCCACCAGTGATTGGGGCCTTGCTAGCGGGAGGGATGAGCAGTTCTTC. It encodes CATSDWGLASGRDEQFF.

The chain has TRBV19 and TRBJ1-1; D unresolved. CDR3 size: 13 residues. Deletions cut 1 base from V and 7 bases from J, with 10 bases between. The germline V gene has CDR1 LNHDA and CDR2 SQIVND (reference sequence). The CDR3 here is CASSIGGGYEAFF. The CDR3 DNA reads as TGTGCCAGTAGTATAGGAGGAGGGTATGAAGCTTTCTTT.

The chain links TRBV5-1 to TRBJ2-1, with TRBD2 as a possible D gene (5 bases). The CDR3 has 15 amino acids. V lost 2 bases, J lost 0 bases, and 9 bases lay in between. Germline loops: CDR1 SGHRS, CDR2 YFSETQ. Here the CDR3 reads CASSFAGDSYNEQFF. Written as DNA, the CDR3 is TGCGCCAGCAGCTTCGCGGGCGACTCCTACAATGAGCAGTTCTTC.

V usage is TRBV3-1 (or the pseudogene TRBV3-2) and J usage is TRBJ1-5; D is ambiguous. CDR3 size: 14 residues. Germline V gene lookup returns CDR1 LGHDT and CDR2 YNNKEL (reference sequence). Trimming took 3 bases from V and 5 from J, leaving 11 bases between them. This chain's CDR3 is CASSHRVRDQPQHF. As DNA, the CDR3 is TGTGCCAGCAGCCATAGGGTGAGGGATCAGCCCCAGCATTTT.

This sequence joins TRBV9 and TRBJ1-3; 12 bases are a match to TRBD1. The CDR3 sequence is 14 residues long. Losses at the gene ends were 5 bases for V and 5 bases for J; bases not matched to a gene: 2. Germline V lookup: CDR1 SGDLS, CDR2 YYNGEE. CDR3 protein: CASRGQGARNTIYF. CDR3 nucleotides: TGTGCCAGCAGGGGACAGGGGGCGCGAAACACCATATATTTT.

The rearrangement joins TRBV27 to TRBJ2-3; 13 nucleotides line up with TRBD2. The CDR3 runs to 16 residues. Germline V gene sequence: CDR1 MNHEY, CDR2 SMNVEV (reference sequence). J lost 6 bases, V lost 5 bases, and 8 bases had no gene match. For the CDR3, the DNA is TGTGCCAGCAGTCGGACTAGCGGGAGTTCGTTGGATACGCAGTATTTT. Translation gives CASSRTSGSSLDTQYF.

This chain uses TRBV10-3 with TRBJ2-1; tentatively, D is TRBD2 (5 bases). V gave up 6 bases and J gave up 7 bases, with 28 bases separating them. This CDR3 comprises 18 residues. Germline V gene sequence: CDR1 ENHRY, CDR2 SYGVKD. The DNA of the CDR3 is TGTGCCATCAGCCTATCTCAAATAGTCTGGGCGGGTGGGAATGAGCAGTTCTTC. Translating it yields CAISLSQIVWAGGNEQFF.

CDR3 loop: CASSPRGDAEAFF. CDR3 nucleotide sequence: TGTGCCAGCTCCCCGCGGGGCGACGCTGAAGCTTTCTTT. The V call is TRBV18, the J call TRBJ1-1; D perhaps matches TRBD1 (5 bases). Germline V gene lookup returns CDR1 KGHSH and CDR2 LQKENI. The length of the CDR3 is 13 residues. V dropped 6 bases and J dropped 6 bases, with 14 bases sitting between them.

The J gene is TRBJ2-5, the V gene TRBV24-1, with 10 bases identical to TRBD2. The CDR3 covers 15 residues. CDR1 is KGHDR, CDR2 SFDVKD, per germline. Trimming cost V 6 bases and J 1 base; bases outside gene matches: 4. The CDR3 DNA is TGTGCCACCAGTCAAGCGGGGGGGCGCCAAGAGACCCAGTACTTC. Amino acid sequence: CATSQAGGRQETQYF.